These 27 T cell receptor beta chains share one sample of origin, sequenced in a study of cytomegalovirus exposure and HLA in healthy donors. Researchers ran the PCR with 60 Vbeta and 13 Jbeta primers. Sequenced by immunoSEQ multiplex PCR; TCRdb stores in-frame clones only, minus some. Here the sample spans 140,000 to 150,000 clones, over 8% being singletons. Sequenced: PBMCs. Receptor source: a male donor in good health and CMV-seronegative.

This clone appeared a few times. The chain employs TRBV28 and TRBJ1-2; D unresolved. The V gene's germline CDR1 is MDHEN and CDR2 SYDVKM. V lost 11 bases and J lost 4, with 17 bases in between. The CDR3 spans 13 residues. CDR3 residues: CAAQSGRFYGYTF. CDR3 nucleotides: TGTGCCGCTCAAAGTGGGAGATTCTATGGCTACACCTTC.

The chain uses TRBV5-1 and TRBJ2-1; 8 bases are a match to TRBD2. The J segment lost 6 bases and the V segment lost 4 bases, leaving 9 bases of the junction unmatched. This CDR3 spans 15 amino acids. CDR1 SGHRS and CDR2 YFSETQ come from the germline V gene. This chain's CDR3 is CASSPGTRTINEQFF. In nucleotides, the CDR3 is TGCGCCAGCAGCCCGGGGACTAGAACAATCAATGAGCAGTTCTTC.

The chain employs TRBV19 and TRBJ1-4; D is undetermined. The germline V gene encodes CDR1 LNHDA and CDR2 SQIVND (reference sequence). V shed 0 bases and J shed 8 bases, with 7 bases lying between them. This CDR3 region has 13 residues. CDR3 in DNA: TGTGCCAGTAGTATAGATGCGGAAGAAAAACTGTTTTTT. Residues: CASSIDAEEKLFF.

The V gene is TRBV28, the J gene TRBJ2-7, with D perhaps TRBD1 (6 bases). V gave up 6 bases and J gave up 5 bases, with 20 bases separating them. In germline, CDR1 is MDHEN, CDR2 SYDVKM. The CDR3 has 15 amino acids. In DNA, the CDR3 is TGTGCCAGCAGCTCCCCCCAAACACAGGGCCACGAGCAGTACTTC. Amino acid sequence: CASSSPQTQGHEQYF.

This clone was detected only once. This rearrangement joins TRBV9 to TRBJ2-2, with D possibly being TRBD2 (5 bases). The CDR3 has 16 amino acids. Per germline, CDR1 SGDLS and CDR2 YYNGEE. The ends were cut back, 0 bases at V and 6 bases at J, with 15 bases in the middle. The CDR3 sequence: CASSVGATSGSGELFF. CDR3 DNA sequence: TGTGCCAGCAGCGTAGGGGCTACCTCGGGATCCGGGGAGCTGTTTTTT.

The table lists this clone with a few counts. The chain couples TRBV7-2 to TRBJ2-1; weak D call: TRBD2 (5 bases). This CDR3 is 15 amino acids long. Germline V CDR1 and CDR2: SGHTA, FQGNSA. V was cut by 1 base and J by 6 bases, with 13 bases left in between. CDR3 coding DNA: TGTGCCAGCAGCTTAGGGGGAGCCCGGGGCAATGAGCAGTTCTTC. Amino acid sequence: CASSLGGARGNEQFF.

CDR3 in amino acids: CASSRQREGSYEQYF. The DNA of the CDR3 is TGTGCCAGCAGCCGTCAGCGGGAGGGATCCTACGAGCAGTACTTC. This rearrangement joins TRBV7-9 to TRBJ2-7, with 10 bases lining up with TRBD2. Trimming at V came to 5 bases and at J to 1 base, leaving 5 bases not matched to a gene. CDR1 is SEHNR, CDR2 FQNEAQ, per germline (reference sequence). The CDR3 runs to 15 residues. Complete variable domain (other parts from reference TRBV7-9 and TRBJ2-7): DTGVSQNPRHKITKRGQNVTFRCDPISEHNRLYWYRQTLGQGPEFLTYFQNEAQLEKSRLLSDRFSAERPKGSFSTLEIQRTEQGDSAMYLCASSRQREGSYEQYFGPGTRLTVT.

The chain uses TRBV7-2 and TRBJ1-2; possible D gene TRBD1, 6 bases. Germline CDR1 reads SGHTA; CDR2 reads FQGNSA. This CDR3 is 15 amino acids long. Deletions cut 3 bases from V and 2 bases from J, with 13 bases between. This CDR3 reads CASSFNRVTNYGYTF. The CDR3, as DNA: TGTGCCAGCAGCTTTAACAGGGTCACCAACTATGGCTACACCTTC.

This clone appeared a few times. This sequence joins TRBV25-1 and TRBJ2-7; 12 nucleotides match TRBD1. The V gene's germline CDR1 is MGHDK and CDR2 SYGVNS. The CDR3 spans 16 residues. V shed 3 bases, J shed 7 bases, and the junction held 10 bases outside the gene matches. The CDR3 DNA sequence: TGTGCCAGCAGTGAGGGGGACAGGGGGCGCTTCGGGGAGCAGTACTTC. Its translation: CASSEGDRGRFGEQYF.

J is TRBJ1-5 and V is TRBV7-8; TRBD1 aligns across 7 bases. Germline V gives CDR1 SGHVS, CDR2 FQNEAQ. The trim removed 5 bases at V and 4 bases at J, leaving 8 bases unmatched. The CDR3 spans 15 residues. The CDR3 coding sequence is TGTGCCAGCAGCCCCCGGGACAGATTTAATCAGCCCCAGCATTTT. Amino acids: CASSPRDRFNQPQHF.

The V gene is TRBV9, the J gene TRBJ2-7; a possible D gene is TRBD2 (6 bases). CDR1 SGDLS and CDR2 YYNGEE come from the germline V gene. The V end lost 3 bases, the J end lost 1 base, and 14 bases lay between the germline ends. The CDR3 has 15 amino acids. The CDR3 DNA reads as TGTGCCAGCAGCGAGAGTGTGGCGGGATCCTACGAGCAGTACTTC. Protein product: CASSESVAGSYEQYF.

This clone was counted a single time. The V call is TRBV15, the J call TRBJ1-1, with 8 bases lining up with TRBD1. J was trimmed by 10 bases and V by 0 bases; bases with no gene match: 4. This CDR3 has 13 amino acids. CDR1 is LNHNV, CDR2 YYDKDF, per germline (reference sequence). The CDR3: CATSREGQVRAFF. CDR3 bases: TGTGCCACCAGCAGAGAGGGACAGGTACGAGCTTTCTTT.

The CDR3 nucleotides are TGTGCCAGCAGCCCCCAGGGGGGACTAGCGTCGAAAGATACGCAGTATTTT. This sequence encodes CASSPQGGLASKDTQYF. This chain links TRBV9 with TRBJ2-3; 10 bases are shared with TRBD2. After removal of 4 bases from V and 5 bases from J, the junction contained 13 bases not matched to a gene. The CDR3 spans 17 residues. In germline, CDR1 is SGDLS, CDR2 YYNGEE. Filled out from reference TRBV9 and TRBJ2-3, the complete variable domain reads DSGVTQTPKHLITATGQRVTLRCSPRSGDLSVYWYQQSLDQGLQFLIQYYNGEERAKGNILERFSAQQFPDLHSELNLSSLELGDSALYFCASSPQGGLASKDTQYFGPGTRLTVL.

The sample holds a few counts of this clone. This sequence joins TRBV4-1 and TRBJ2-7, with 11 bases identical to TRBD2. Losses at the gene ends were 5 bases for V and 5 bases for J; bases not matched to a gene: 11. The CDR3 covers 16 residues. Germline assignment: CDR1 MGHRA and CDR2 YSYEKL. CDR3 protein: CASSKGLLAGGNEQYF. In nucleotides, the CDR3 is TGCGCCAGCAGCAAAGGTCTCCTAGCGGGAGGTAACGAGCAGTACTTC.

The chain couples TRBV28 to TRBJ2-3; 7 positions agree with TRBD2. With 3 bases clipped from V and 14 bases from J, the junction kept 8 bases outside the gene matches. Germline V CDR1 and CDR2: MDHEN, SYDVKM. The CDR3 runs 12 residues. CDR3 residues: CASSLRAGVGYF. The CDR3 DNA is TGTGCCAGCAGTTTGAGGGCGGGGGTCGGGTATTTT.

This clone has more than one count but fewer than ten. The gene calls are TRBV30 and TRBJ2-7; a possible D gene is TRBD2 (5 bases). V lost 2 bases to trimming and J lost 0 bases, with 8 bases between them. The CDR3 contains 13 residues. From germline, CDR1 is GTSNPN and CDR2 SVGIG (reference sequence). DNA for the CDR3: TGTGCCTGGAGTTTCGGGGACTCCTACGAGCAGTACTTC. It encodes CAWSFGDSYEQYF.

The chain combines TRBV19 with TRBJ1-5; 8 nucleotides line up with TRBD1. With V trimmed by 7 bases and J by 0 bases, 11 bases remained unmatched. CDR3 size: 17 residues. CDR1 is LNHDA, CDR2 SQIVND, per germline (reference sequence). CDR3 residues: CASNLDPQGASNQPQHF. CDR3 in DNA: TGTGCCAGTAACCTCGACCCCCAGGGGGCTAGCAATCAGCCCCAGCATTTT.

Only a few counts were recorded for this clone. V usage is TRBV29-1 and J usage is TRBJ1-1; 8 positions match TRBD1. The CDR3 extends over 14 amino acids. Germline V gives CDR1 SQVTM, CDR2 ANQGSEA. V was clipped by 6 bases and J by 3 bases; unmatched bases: 9. As DNA, the CDR3 is TGCAGCGTGCAAGGGGCCAGGGGGCACACTGAAGCTTTCTTT. This encodes CSVQGARGHTEAFF.

This clone came up a few times. The chain carries TRBV7-2 and TRBJ2-1; 13 positions agree with TRBD2. V dropped 1 base and J dropped 6; count of bases not matched to a gene: 0. This CDR3 is 15 amino acids long. From germline, CDR1 is SGHTA and CDR2 FQGNSA. In DNA form, the CDR3 reads TGTGCCAGCAGCTTAGGACTAGCGGGGGGCAATGAGCAGTTCTTC. The encoded protein is CASSLGLAGGNEQFF.

The V gene is TRBV14, the J gene TRBJ1-2; D is perhaps TRBD1 (5 bases). In germline, CDR1 is SGHDN, CDR2 FVKESK. The CDR3 totals 16 residues. V was clipped by 5 bases and J by 1 base, with 17 bases between them. The DNA of the CDR3 is TGTGCCAGCAGCGGACACCTACCGGGGGTTAACTATGGCTACACCTTC. This codes for CASSGHLPGVNYGYTF. Variable domain in full (rest from reference TRBV14 and TRBJ1-2): EAGVTQFPSHSVIEKGQTVTLRCDPISGHDNLYWYRRVMGKEIKFLLHFVKESKQDESGMPNNRFLAERTGGTYSTLKVQPAELEDSGVYFCASSGHLPGVNYGYTFGSGTRLTVV.

J is TRBJ2-7 and V is TRBV6-1; 8 nucleotides align to TRBD1. Germline CDR1 MNHNS, CDR2 SASEGT. The V and J ends lost 6 bases and 3 bases, in that order; junction bases with no gene match: 10. This CDR3 has 15 residues. DNA of the CDR3: TGTGCCAGCAGGGCCGACAGGGGTGTGGGCTACGAGCAGTACTTC. Translation: CASRADRGVGYEQYF.

The genes are TRBV28 and TRBJ1-2, with D perhaps matching TRBD1 (6 bases). The V gene's germline CDR1 is MDHEN and CDR2 SYDVKM. Trimming pared 8 bases from V and 8 bases from J, leaving 27 bases between. The CDR3 consists of 16 residues. The CDR3: CASGLADRPSLGGYTF. The CDR3 DNA reads TGTGCCAGCGGATTGGCTGACAGGCCTTCTCTCGGCGGCTACACCTTC.

This clone was observed a handful of times. The chain has TRBV11-2 and TRBJ2-5; D gene unclear. V lost 1 base, J lost 4 bases, and 10 bases lay in between. The CDR3 sequence is 14 residues long. Per germline, CDR1 SGHAT and CDR2 FQNNGV. The CDR3 region is CASSLVARGETQYF. CDR3 DNA: TGTGCCAGCAGCTTAGTCGCGAGAGGAGAGACCCAGTACTTC.

This clone appeared a few times. The chain uses TRBV9 and TRBJ1-1, with D possibly being TRBD1 (5 bases). The germline V gene has CDR1 SGDLS and CDR2 YYNGEE. The CDR3 covers 15 residues. V gave up 4 bases and J gave up 5 bases, with 18 bases separating them. CDR3: CASSPRGGGGTEAFF. CDR3 nucleotides: TGTGCCAGCAGCCCCAGAGGCGGGGGAGGGACTGAAGCTTTCTTT.

The chain couples TRBV27 to TRBJ2-1; perhaps TRBD1 as D (6 bases). The CDR3 covers 15 residues. Between the trimmed V and J ends, which lost 4 bases and 1 base, there was a span of 11 bases. Germline V CDR1 and CDR2: MNHEY, SMNVEV (reference sequence). The CDR3 reads CASSSTGPSYNEQFF. The CDR3 nucleotides are TGTGCCAGCAGTTCGACAGGTCCGTCCTACAATGAGCAGTTCTTC.

The sample holds a few counts of this clone. The chain carries TRBV4-2 and TRBJ2-2; 7 bases map to TRBD2. Germline V CDR1 and CDR2: LGHNA, YNFKEQ. Germline trimming cut 0 bases from V and 2 bases from J; bases unmatched to any gene: 9. The CDR3 totals 18 residues. The CDR3 bases are TGTGCCAGCAGCCAAGATGAATGGCGGGAGCTCAACACCGGGGAGCTGTTTTTT. It encodes CASSQDEWRELNTGELFF.

The rearrangement joins TRBV10-2 to TRBJ1-1, with 8 nucleotides matching TRBD1. J was trimmed by 0 bases and V by 5 bases; bases with no gene match: 5. Germline-derived CDR1 and CDR2 are WSHSY and SAAADI. This CDR3 has 15 amino acids. CDR3 residues: CASSSQGAVNTEAFF. For the CDR3, the DNA is TGCGCCAGCAGTTCCCAGGGGGCCGTGAACACTGAAGCTTTCTTT.